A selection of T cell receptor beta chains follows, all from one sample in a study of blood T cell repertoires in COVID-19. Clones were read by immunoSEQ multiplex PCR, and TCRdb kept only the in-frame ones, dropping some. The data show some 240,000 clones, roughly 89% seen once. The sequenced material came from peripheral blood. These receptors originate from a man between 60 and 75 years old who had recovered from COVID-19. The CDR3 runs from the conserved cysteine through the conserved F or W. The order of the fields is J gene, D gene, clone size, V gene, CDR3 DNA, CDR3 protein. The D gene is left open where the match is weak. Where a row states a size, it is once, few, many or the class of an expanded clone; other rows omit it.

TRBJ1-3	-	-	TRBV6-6	TGTGCCAGCAGTTACAGGGGGGGAACTGGAAACACCATATATTTT	CASSYRGGTGNTIYF
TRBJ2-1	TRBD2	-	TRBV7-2	TGTGCCAGCAGCAGACTAGCGGGAGTACGCAATGAGCAGTTCTTC	CASSRLAGVRNEQFF
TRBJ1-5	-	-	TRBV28	TGTGCCAGCACCACGCAGGGAAGCAATCAGCCCCAGCATTTT	CASTTQGSNQPQHF
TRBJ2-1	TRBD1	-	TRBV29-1	TGCAGCGTGGGACAGGGAGTCAATGAGCAGTTCTTC	CSVGQGVNEQFF
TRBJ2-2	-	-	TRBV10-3	TGTGCCATCAGTGAGCCCCTAGGATTAAACACCGGGGAGCTGTTTTTT	CAISEPLGLNTGELFF
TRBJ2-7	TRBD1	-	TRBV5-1	TGCGCCAGCAGCATGGGGACAGGGGGCGAAGTCGAGCAGTACTTC	CASSMGTGGEVEQYF
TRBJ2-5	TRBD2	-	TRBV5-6	TGTGCCAGCAGCTTCTTACAAGCGGGAGGGCCGGAGACCCAGTACTTC	CASSFLQAGGPETQYF
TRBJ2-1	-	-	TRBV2	TGTGCCAGCAGGGCCCCAGGGTACAATGAGCAGTTCTTC	CASRAPGYNEQFF
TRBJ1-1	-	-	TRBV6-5	TGTGCCAGCAGACTCCAGGTGAACACTGAAGCTTTCTTT	CASRLQVNTEAFF
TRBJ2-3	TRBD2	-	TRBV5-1	TGCGCCAGCAGTGGGGGGACTAGCGGGGCGACGCAGTATTTT	CASSGGTSGATQYF
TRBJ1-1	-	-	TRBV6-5	TGTGCCAGCGCAACACCAAACACTGAAGCTTTCTTT	CASATPNTEAFF
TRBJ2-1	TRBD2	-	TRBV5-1	TGCGCCAGCAGCCAAGAAGGGAGGGGTCAGTTCTTC	CASSQEGRGQFF
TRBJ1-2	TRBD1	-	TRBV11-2	TGTGCCAGCAGCCCGACGGATCAGGGGGTCTATGGCTACACCTTC	CASSPTDQGVYGYTF
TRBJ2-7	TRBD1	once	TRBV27	TGTGCCAGCACCTGGGACAGAGTGGAAAAGTACTTC	CASTWDRVEKYF
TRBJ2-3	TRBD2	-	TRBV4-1	TGCGCCAGCAGCCAAGGGACTAGCGGGGGGCTCAACACAGATACGCAGTATTTT	CASSQGTSGGLNTDTQYF
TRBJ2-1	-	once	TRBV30	TGTGCCTGGAGTGTATCATATGAGCAGTTCTTC	CAWSVSYEQFF
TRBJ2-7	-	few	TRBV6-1	TGTGCCAGCAGTGAACGTAGCAGGGGATACGAGCAGTACTTC	CASSERSRGYEQYF
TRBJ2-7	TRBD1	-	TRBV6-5	TGTGCCTCATCAGGGACAGGGATTTCCTACGAGCAGTACTTC	CASSGTGISYEQYF
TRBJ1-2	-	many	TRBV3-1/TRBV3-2	TGTGCCAGCGACCCCTCAGGGTCCGGCGGCTACACCTTC	CASDPSGSGGYTF
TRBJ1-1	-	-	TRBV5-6	TGTGCCAGCAGCCCGGACGGGAGGGGCCTCACTGAAGCTTTCTTT	CASSPDGRGLTEAFF
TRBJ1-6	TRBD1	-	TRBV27	TGTGCCAGCAGCTCCCCATCCGGGACAGGGTATTCACCCCTCCACTTT	CASSSPSGTGYSPLHF
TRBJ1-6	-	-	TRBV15	TGTGCCACCAGCAGAGATCGAATAGGCAGGGGTATCGGGAATTCACCCCTCCACTTT	CATSRDRIGRGIGNSPLHF
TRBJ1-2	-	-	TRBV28	TGTGCCAGCAACTCCGGGGTCAGGAGCCTCTATGGCTACACCTTC	CASNSGVRSLYGYTF
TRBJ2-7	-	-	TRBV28	TGTGCCAGCAGTCCGCCGACACACTCCTACGAGCAGTACTTC	CASSPPTHSYEQYF
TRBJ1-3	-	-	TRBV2	TGTGCCAGCAGTTCTCGGGGGGCAGGGCCAAACACCATATATTTT	CASSSRGAGPNTIYF
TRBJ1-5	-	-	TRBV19	TGTGCCAGTAGTCCCCAGAGGGATCAGCCCCAGCATTTT	CASSPQRDQPQHF
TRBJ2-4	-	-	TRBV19	TGTGCCAGTGCTCCCCTTGGAGGAGCCAAAAACATTCAGTACTTC	CASAPLGGAKNIQYF
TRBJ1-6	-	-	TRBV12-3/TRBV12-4	TGTGCCAGCAGCATGTATAATTCACCCCTCCACTTT	CASSMYNSPLHF
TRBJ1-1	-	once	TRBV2	TGTGCCAGCAGTGCGGACATGAACACTGAAGCTTTCTTT	CASSADMNTEAFF
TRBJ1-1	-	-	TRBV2	TGTGCCAGCAGCGCCCAATCGACAGTCAACACTGAAGCTTTCTTT	CASSAQSTVNTEAFF
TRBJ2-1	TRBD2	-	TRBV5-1	TGCGCCAGCAGCTCGGGCGATCTAGCGGGAGGAGGCAATGAGCAGTTCTTC	CASSSGDLAGGGNEQFF
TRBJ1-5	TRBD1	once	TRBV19	TGTGCCGGGTCGCAGGGGGCTCGGAATCAGCCCCAGCATTTT	CAGSQGARNQPQHF
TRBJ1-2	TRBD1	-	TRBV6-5	TGTGCCAGCCTTGGGGACAGGACCACTAACTATGGCTACACCTTC	CASLGDRTTNYGYTF
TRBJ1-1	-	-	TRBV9	TGTGCCAGCAGTCAACAGGGCGCGAACACTGAAGCTTTCTTT	CASSQQGANTEAFF
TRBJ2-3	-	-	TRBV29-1	TGCAGCGTTGAATTCTTTAGCACAGATACGCAGTATTTT	CSVEFFSTDTQYF
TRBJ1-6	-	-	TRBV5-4	TGTGCCAGCAGCTCAACGAGGGACTATAATTCACCCCTCCACTTT	CASSSTRDYNSPLHF
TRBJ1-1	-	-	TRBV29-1	TGCAGCGTAACGCAGGGGATGAACACTGAAGCCTTCTTT	CSVTQGMNTEAFF
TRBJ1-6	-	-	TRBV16	TGTGCCAGCAGCTCAAGACAGATCTATAATTCACCCCTCCACTTT	CASSSRQIYNSPLHF
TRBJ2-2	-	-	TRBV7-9	TGTGCCAGCAGCACGACCTTTTGGACACCTAACACCGGGGAGCTGTTTTTT	CASSTTFWTPNTGELFF
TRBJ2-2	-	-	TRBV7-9	TGTGCCAGCAGCTTCCTTACAGGGAGCACCGGGGAGCTGTTTTTT	CASSFLTGSTGELFF
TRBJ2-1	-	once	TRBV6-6	TGTGCCAGCAGTTACTCGGCGGCCAGCTCCTACAATGAGCAGTTCTTC	CASSYSAASSYNEQFF
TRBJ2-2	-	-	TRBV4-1	TGCGCCAGCAGCTCCACAGGGAAAGGCACCGGGGAGCTGTTTTTT	CASSSTGKGTGELFF
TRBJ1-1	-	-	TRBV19	TGTGCCGCACTCCGCGAGGGTACCTCTGAAGCTTTCTTT	CAALREGTSEAFF
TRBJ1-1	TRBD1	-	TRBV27	TGTGCCATCACGGACAGGCGGAACACTGAAGCTTTCTTT	CAITDRRNTEAFF
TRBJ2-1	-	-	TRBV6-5	TGTGCCAGCAGTTACACCCTCGGGGGTAATGAGCAGTTCTTC	CASSYTLGGNEQFF
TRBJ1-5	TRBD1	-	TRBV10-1	TGCGCCACCACGGACAGGGGGAATCAGCCCCAGCATTTT	CATTDRGNQPQHF